This TCR beta chain was documented in a study of blood T cells in healthy people across ages (dated by TCRdb to 2014 to 2015). With regard to the full study: In model experiments, template switching captured roughly one uniquely barcoded TCR beta cDNA molecule for every two T cells. The study analyzed two additional independent replicas of 1 million unique cDNA reads from the same blood draw for two donors, one aged 18 to 29 and one aged 80 or older. To track age-related changes in TCR beta repertoire diversity, the study relied on deep sequencing normalized with unique cDNA molecular identifiers. To avoid experimental bias, donors of different ages were randomly spread across the sequencing lanes. The donors were divided into four age groups: young (average about 15 years), middle-aged (around 37), aged (approximately 59) and long-lived (nearly 85).

Summary of the overall study and its limitations: Since profiling was done on bulk unsorted PBMCs, naive and antigen-experienced compartments could not be conclusively compared. There was a strong correlation between observed TCR beta diversity and the percentage of naive T cells measured by flow cytometry. The CMV infection status of donors was not known, potentially confounding age-related changes in expanded clonotypes. The long-lived group showed more naive CD4+ T cells, fewer expanded clones and increased TCR diversity than the aged group, suggesting age selection. Total diversity estimates from one million sequenced T cells were considered lower bounds and underestimates. Observed TCR beta diversity per million T cells fell roughly linearly with age, and a significant reduction was already apparent by age around 44.

To prepare the library, 5' RACE was applied. TCRdb lists the instrument as Illumina HiSeq 2500. The second PCR ran for about 6 to 12 cycles and used a J-beta primer mix along with a sample-barcoded 5' primer. Each TCR beta cDNA molecule received a unique molecular identifier from a template-switch 5' adaptor carrying 12 random nucleotides. Each sample yielded at least 3 million CDR3-containing paired-end reads. First-strand cDNA synthesis was performed from all RNA using the Mint cDNA synthesis kit, with priming by a TRBC-specific oligonucleotide. All cDNA was treated with uracil-DNA glycosylase and then went through a first 18-cycle PCR with the universal primers M1SS and BC2_uni_R. On the authors' methods: Normalization of each sample was performed by random selection of 1 million high-quality reads, each carrying a distinct molecular identifier. Instead of being binned into consensus sequences, reads with shared molecular identifiers were discarded. CDR3 identification, clonotype clustering and error correction used MiTCR with a Q25 quality threshold and the strictest error-elimination algorithm. A nonparametric unseen species model with Euler transformation was used to estimate lower-bound total TCR beta diversity. The public reads were run again by TCRdb, first through fastp at Q25 and then through MiXCR, and only productive beta chains were kept. CDR3 protein duplicates are merged, each entry listing the most common genes and DNA. The V and J calls and clone size are TCRdb's, not the authors'. Here the sample has 1.4 million to 1.5 million distinct CDR3 sequences; 42% occur a single time. The leading ten clones occupy roughly 7.9% of the sample.

Reading the germline V gene gives CDR1 SGHDN and CDR2 FVKESK. Including the terminal cysteine and phenylalanine, the CDR3 comprises 15 residues. This entry keeps only the CDR3 DNA: 45 bases, framed from base 1. Unmatched junction bases come to 9, with V trimmed by 3 bases and J by 7 bases. As concerns this clonotype: Its antigen remains unidentified. No base qualities exist here, and no much larger clone lies one base off it.

The roughly 39 donors, aged roughly 6 to 100 years, were systemically healthy Caucasian individuals from Russia. Approximately 9.3 milliliters of peripheral blood were drawn from each donor into EDTA-treated Vacutainer tubes. Ficoll-Paque density-gradient centrifugation was used to isolate PBMCs, with at least 6.5 million per sample. Total RNA was extracted from PBMCs with Trizol reagent, with at least 5.5 micrograms obtained per sample. The percentages of naive CD45RAhigh/CD27high T cells were determined by flow cytometry on a PBMC aliquot from every donor. The source material was blood. The clonotype was recovered from a woman aged 18-29 years in good health. The chain couples TRBV14 to TRBJ2-7, with 10 central nucleotides matching TRBD2. The nucleotides are TGTGCCAGCAGCCACCTAGCGGGAGTTTCAGGAGAGCAGTACTTC. This is translated as CASSHLAGVSGEQYF.